One and the same sample provided the 27 T cell receptor beta chains below, sequenced in a study of blood T cell repertoires in COVID-19 (TCRdb year 2020). Libraries were built with the immunoSEQ multiplex PCR assay. In its TCRdb copy, this immuneACCESS table keeps in-frame sequences only and misses some clones. Where compared with another copy, unresolved V genes explain less than half of these, and the others have no known cause. Recorded for this sample are 65,000 to 70,000 clones; roughly 84% of them occurred a single time. Approximately 4.1% of the sample is held by the ten biggest clonotypes. The sample taken for sequencing was peripheral blood. These receptors were taken from a man in his forties or fifties with acute or convalescent COVID-19.

This clone was seen a handful of times. This rearrangement joins TRBV7-6 to TRBJ1-5, with 7 bases identical to TRBD1. Looked up from germline, CDR1 is SGHVS and CDR2 is FNYEAQ. V dropped 5 bases and J dropped 4; count of bases not matched to a gene: 8. This CDR3 has 15 amino acids. This CDR3 is CASSEQTGRNQPQHF. Here the CDR3 DNA reads TGTGCCAGCAGCGAACAGACAGGGAGGAATCAGCCCCAGCATTTT.

The CDR3 loop is CASSPAGGTGYTF. The CDR3 DNA follows: TGTGCCAGCAGCCCCGCGGGGGGTACCGGCTACACCTTC. The chain uses TRBV11-3 and TRBJ1-2, with D perhaps matching TRBD1 (5 bases). The CDR3 extends over 13 amino acids. The germline CDR1 and CDR2 sequences are SGHNT and YENEEA. V gave up 5 bases and J gave up 8 bases, with 15 bases separating them.

The chain carries TRBV9 and TRBJ2-5; 9 bases agree with TRBD2. Trimming took 3 bases from V and 1 from J; bases not matched to a gene: 4. Germline loops: CDR1 SGDLS, CDR2 YYNGEE. This CDR3 contains 15 residues. The CDR3 sequence: CASSGRSGGQETQYF. Written as DNA, the CDR3 is TGTGCCAGCAGCGGACGTAGCGGGGGCCAAGAGACCCAGTACTTC.

The CDR3 DNA sequence: TGTGCCACCAGCAGAGATACCCCTGGGCGGGAGCAGACCCAGTACTTC. Its translation is CATSRDTPGREQTQYF. The genes are TRBV15 and TRBJ2-5, with TRBD2 identical over 7 bases. The ends lost 0 bases at V and 6 bases at J; junction bases unmatched: 10. Germline-derived CDR1 and CDR2 are LNHNV and YYDKDF (reference sequence). This CDR3 contains 16 residues.

The chain carries TRBV28 and TRBJ2-7; 11 nucleotides agree with TRBD1. The V and J ends lost 5 bases and 3 bases, in that order; junction bases with no gene match: 9. This CDR3 has 16 amino acids. CDR1 and CDR2 from the germline V gene are MDHEN and SYDVKM. DNA for the CDR3: TGTGCCAGCAGTCCACGTCCCGGGACAGGGGGCTACGAGCAGTACTTC. This sequence encodes CASSPRPGTGGYEQYF.

V is TRBV24-1 and J is TRBJ2-3; 8 nucleotides agree with TRBD2. This CDR3 has 14 amino acids. In germline, CDR1 is KGHDR, CDR2 SFDVKD. V dropped 8 bases and J dropped 2; count of bases not matched to a gene: 5. CDR3 loop: CATTAAGATDTQYF. DNA for the CDR3: TGTGCCACCACCGCAGCGGGAGCCACAGATACGCAGTATTTT.

DNA of the CDR3: TGTGCCAGCAGCTTAGGTAGCGAGTCCCAAGAGACCCAGTACTTC. This translates into CASSLGSESQETQYF. V and J are TRBV11-2 and TRBJ2-5; tentative D call: TRBD2 (5 bases). The length of the CDR3 is 15 residues. V lost 1 base, J lost 1 base, and 10 bases lay in between. Germline CDR1 reads SGHAT; CDR2 reads FQNNGV.

The genes are TRBV19 and TRBJ1-5; D not resolved. This CDR3 spans 11 amino acids. Germline CDR1 LNHDA, CDR2 SQIVND (reference sequence). V shed 4 bases and J shed 9 bases, with 7 bases lying between them. The CDR3 is CASSNPPPQHF. The CDR3 nucleotides are TGTGCCAGTAGTAATCCTCCGCCCCAGCATTTT.

The chain has TRBV28 and TRBJ2-5; possibly TRBD1 for D (6 bases). V lost 1 base, J lost 2 bases, and 8 bases lay in between. This CDR3 has 14 residues. CDR1 and CDR2 from the germline V gene are MDHEN and SYDVKM. The CDR3 loop reads CASSLYGTQETQYF. Here the CDR3 DNA reads TGTGCCAGCAGTTTATATGGGACACAAGAGACCCAGTACTTC.

The chain links TRBV11-2 to TRBJ2-3, with 7 bases that match TRBD2. The CDR3 loop spans 17 amino acids. V was pared by 0 bases and J by 2 bases, with 8 bases of the junction left unmatched. CDR1 and CDR2 (germline): SGHAT, FQNNGV. The DNA for the CDR3 is TGTGCCAGCAGCTTAGATCAGGTAGCGGGTTTCACAGATACGCAGTATTTT. Amino acids: CASSLDQVAGFTDTQYF.

The chain links TRBV6-5 to TRBJ2-3; the D gene is possibly TRBD2 (6 bases). The ends were cut back, 6 bases at V and 1 base at J, with 11 bases in the middle. The CDR3 is 14 amino acids. Looked up from germline, CDR1 is MNHEY and CDR2 is SVGAGI. The CDR3 reads CASRDGGGTDTQYF. CDR3 nucleotides: TGTGCCAGCAGGGACGGCGGGGGCACAGATACGCAGTATTTT.

V is TRBV5-5 and J is TRBJ2-3, with D perhaps matching TRBD1 (6 bases). This CDR3 is built from 17 residues. CDR1 SGHKS and CDR2 YYEKEE come from the germline V gene (reference sequence). Trimming shortened V by 4 bases and J by 0 bases, and 18 bases separated the two germline ends. CDR3 amino acids: CASSKTGTPTSTDTQYF. In nucleotides, the CDR3 is TGTGCCAGCAGCAAGACCGGGACACCAACTAGCACAGATACGCAGTATTTT.

The V call is TRBV16, the J call TRBJ2-7, with 9 positions matching TRBD1. The V gene end was trimmed by 5 bases and the J gene end by 1 base; junction bases not matched to a gene: 3. Germline loops: CDR1 KGHSY, CDR2 FQNENV. This CDR3 contains 14 residues. CDR3 sequence reads: CASSYGTGSYEQYF. The CDR3, as DNA: TGTGCCAGCAGCTATGGGACAGGGTCCTACGAGCAGTACTTC.

This chain connects TRBV27 to TRBJ2-5, with 13 bases matching TRBD2. The V and J ends lost 5 bases and 7 bases, in that order; junction bases with no gene match: 13. Germline loops: CDR1 MNHEY, CDR2 SMNVEV (reference sequence). The length of the CDR3 is 17 residues. The CDR3 sequence is CASSPGTSGTGVGTQYF. CDR3 DNA: TGTGCCAGCAGTCCAGGGACTAGCGGGACGGGGGTGGGGACCCAGTACTTC.

The chain couples TRBV29-1 to TRBJ1-2; 8 bases are shared with TRBD1. Germline V gives CDR1 SQVTM, CDR2 ANQGSEA. The V and J ends lost 5 bases and 5 bases, in that order; junction bases with no gene match: 13. The length of the CDR3 is 15 residues. The CDR3 is CSVRVRQGFRYGYTF. The CDR3 nucleotides read TGCAGCGTTCGGGTTAGACAGGGGTTTCGATATGGCTACACCTTC.

The rearrangement joins TRBV20-1 to TRBJ1-3, with D unclear. This CDR3 has 15 residues. V was shortened by 3 bases and J by 2 bases, with 14 bases between the two germline ends. Germline V gene lookup returns CDR1 DFQATT and CDR2 SNEGSKA (reference sequence). Written as DNA, the CDR3 is TGCAGTGCTAGTGCGGGTTTTGTTACTGGAAACACCATATATTTT. Its translation: CSASAGFVTGNTIYF.

V gene TRBV5-1 combines with J gene TRBJ1-1; D not certain. V lost 3 bases and J 1 base, leaving 13 bases between the germline ends. Per the germline V gene, CDR1 is SGHRS and CDR2 is YFSETQ. The CDR3 covers 15 residues. CDR3 protein: CASSSRYFPNTEAFF. The CDR3 coding sequence is TGCGCCAGCAGCTCTCGCTACTTCCCGAACACTGAAGCTTTCTTT.

V is TRBV9 and J is TRBJ2-4, with 10 bases identical to TRBD2. V shed 0 bases and J 8 bases; nucleotides not matched to a gene: 2. CDR3 length equals 14 residues. Germline V gene lookup returns CDR1 SGDLS and CDR2 YYNGEE. This CDR3 reads CASSVGSGRDIQYF. CDR3 in DNA: TGTGCCAGCAGCGTAGGGAGCGGGAGGGACATTCAGTACTTC. Filled out from reference TRBV9 and TRBJ2-4, the complete variable domain reads DSGVTQTPKHLITATGQRVTLRCSPRSGDLSVYWYQQSLDQGLQFLIQYYNGEERAKGNILERFSAQQFPDLHSELNLSSLELGDSALYFCASSVGSGRDIQYFGAGTRLSVL.

Ten or more counts support this clone. This rearrangement joins TRBV3-1 (or the pseudogene TRBV3-2) to TRBJ1-2; 8 nucleotides line up with TRBD1. Unmatched junction bases numbered 11, after V lost 6 bases and J lost 8 bases. The CDR3 contains 14 residues. The germline V gene encodes CDR1 LGHDT and CDR2 YNNKEL (reference sequence). The CDR3 reads CASREKDRVRGYTF. Here the CDR3 DNA reads TGTGCCAGCAGAGAGAAGGACAGGGTTCGCGGCTACACCTTC.

This chain joins TRBV7-2 and TRBJ1-5; D not certain. Germline CDR1 is SGHTA and CDR2 is FQGNSA. The CDR3 extends over 13 amino acids. Trimming removed 1 base at V and 10 bases at J, with 11 bases between. The CDR3 region has the DNA TGTGCCAGCAGCTTAGGGGTCAGCGGTCCCCAGCATTTT. Translated: CASSLGVSGPQHF.

This chain uses TRBV5-1 with TRBJ2-3, with 7 bases matching TRBD2. With V trimmed by 0 bases and J by 4 bases, 14 bases remained unmatched. Germline-derived CDR1 and CDR2 are SGHRS and YFSETQ. The length of the CDR3 is 18 residues. The CDR3 sequence: CASSLASMAGVNSDTQYF. CDR3 DNA sequence: TGCGCCAGCAGCTTGGCCTCGATGGCGGGGGTAAACTCAGATACGCAGTATTTT.

This chain joins TRBV7-9 and TRBJ1-5; D is unresolved. The length of the CDR3 is 15 residues. Germline V gene sequence: CDR1 SEHNR, CDR2 FQNEAQ (reference sequence). The V end lost 5 bases, the J end lost 2 bases, and 13 bases lay between the germline ends. CDR3 nucleotides: TGTGCCAGCAGCCATGAGGTAGAGGGCAATCAGCCCCAGCATTTT. Its translation: CASSHEVEGNQPQHF.

The chain uses TRBV7-9 and TRBJ1-1, with 10 bases identical to TRBD1. Germline V CDR1 and CDR2: SEHNR, FQNEAQ (reference sequence). CDR3 size: 15 residues. After removal of 3 bases from V and 3 bases from J, the junction contained 4 bases not matched to a gene. The CDR3 sequence is CASSFTGTGDTEAFF. Here the CDR3 DNA reads TGTGCCAGCAGCTTCACCGGGACAGGGGACACTGAAGCTTTCTTT.

The chain combines TRBV5-6 with TRBJ2-7; a weak D match, TRBD1 (5 bases). The CDR3 spans 15 residues. Germline CDR1 SGHDT, CDR2 YYEEEE. V was cut by 4 bases and J by 0 bases, with 14 bases left in between. CDR3 amino acids: CASSSGQRSSYEQYF. The DNA of the CDR3 is TGTGCCAGCAGCAGTGGACAAAGAAGCTCCTACGAGCAGTACTTC.

The rearrangement links TRBV9 to TRBJ1-1, with 8 bases fitting TRBD1. The germline gives CDR1 SGDLS, CDR2 YYNGEE. The V segment lost 0 bases and the J segment 1 base; nucleotides outside the gene matches: 2. This CDR3 has 15 residues. The CDR3 here is CASSVGGQENTEAFF. CDR3 DNA: TGTGCCAGCAGCGTAGGGGGACAGGAGAACACTGAAGCTTTCTTT.

J is TRBJ2-5 and V is TRBV6-1; D is unclear. Trimming left V 2 bases short and J 3 bases short, with 13 bases between. Germline loops: CDR1 MNHNS, CDR2 SASEGT. The CDR3 covers 15 residues. CDR3 protein: CASSETTTAEETQYF. The CDR3 DNA follows: TGTGCCAGCAGTGAAACTACGACGGCGGAAGAGACCCAGTACTTC.

V usage is TRBV30 and J usage is TRBJ1-5; 9 bases agree with TRBD1. Germline loops: CDR1 GTSNPN, CDR2 SVGIG (reference sequence). This CDR3 region has 15 residues. After removal of 0 bases from V and 4 bases from J, the junction contained 4 bases not matched to a gene. As DNA, the CDR3 is TGTGCCTGGAGTGTTGGACAGGGGCGAAATCAGCCCCAGCATTTT. Amino acids: CAWSVGQGRNQPQHF.